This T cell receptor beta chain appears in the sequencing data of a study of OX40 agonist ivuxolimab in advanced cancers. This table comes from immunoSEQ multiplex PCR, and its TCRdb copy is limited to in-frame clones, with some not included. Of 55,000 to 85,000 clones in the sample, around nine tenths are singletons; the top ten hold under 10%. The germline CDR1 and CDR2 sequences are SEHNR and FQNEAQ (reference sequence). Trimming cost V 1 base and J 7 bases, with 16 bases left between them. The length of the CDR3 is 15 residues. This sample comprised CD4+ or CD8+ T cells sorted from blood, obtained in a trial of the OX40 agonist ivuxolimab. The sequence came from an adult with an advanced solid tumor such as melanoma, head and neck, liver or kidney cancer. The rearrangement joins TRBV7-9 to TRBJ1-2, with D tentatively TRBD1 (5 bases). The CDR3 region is CASSLGEAGPFGYTF. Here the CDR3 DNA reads TGTGCCAGCAGCTTAGGGGAAGCAGGGCCCTTTGGCTACACCTTC.